These T cell receptor beta chains were read from a single sample in a study of blood T cell repertoires in COVID-19. Method: immunoSEQ multiplex PCR; TCRdb's copy keeps in-frame clones and lacks some. The sample has about 170,000 clones, more than 70% seen once. Material for sequencing was peripheral blood. The receptors shown here come from a middle-aged man who had recovered from COVID-19. The conserved cysteine and the conserved F or W are not part of the CDR3 here. The order of the fields is clone size, D gene, V gene, CDR3 protein. D genes are given only for firm matches. The listing skips clone size in some rows; elsewhere it reads once, few, many or a size class.

clone size: NA; D gene: NA; V gene: TRBV7-9; CDR3 protein: ASSLGDFSTDTQY
clone size: NA; D gene: TRBD1; V gene: TRBV5-6; CDR3 protein: ASSWTGVRGVLS
clone size: NA; D gene: TRBD1; V gene: TRBV7-2; CDR3 protein: ASSFEQGIETQY
clone size: NA; D gene: TRBD2; V gene: TRBV7-2; CDR3 protein: ASSSLAGGPGF
clone size: once; D gene: TRBD2; V gene: TRBV30; CDR3 protein: ACAPSGGAIDTQY
clone size: NA; D gene: TRBD1; V gene: TRBV10-3; CDR3 protein: AIRPGQDNQPQH
clone size: NA; D gene: NA; V gene: TRBV11-1; CDR3 protein: ASSLDGSSDEQY
clone size: NA; D gene: TRBD2; V gene: TRBV2; CDR3 protein: ASSRLAGVDEQF
clone size: NA; D gene: TRBD2; V gene: TRBV7-8; CDR3 protein: ASSLSRTSGGTDTQY
clone size: NA; D gene: NA; V gene: TRBV6-5; CDR3 protein: ASRDSYNEQF
clone size: NA; D gene: NA; V gene: TRBV3-1/TRBV3-2; CDR3 protein: ASSQVGSNTGELF
clone size: NA; D gene: NA; V gene: TRBV30; CDR3 protein: AWKNQGTNNSPLH
clone size: NA; D gene: TRBD1; V gene: TRBV5-4; CDR3 protein: ASSLAPRGTATFYGYT
clone size: NA; D gene: NA; V gene: TRBV2; CDR3 protein: ASSQGAGISYNEQF
clone size: NA; D gene: NA; V gene: TRBV7-7; CDR3 protein: ASSRGLGSQETQY
clone size: once; D gene: TRBD1; V gene: TRBV28; CDR3 protein: ASSDPGQGHEKLF
clone size: NA; D gene: TRBD2; V gene: TRBV27; CDR3 protein: ASSLRLAGGTDTQY
clone size: NA; D gene: TRBD2; V gene: TRBV20-1; CDR3 protein: SASGLAGGPRSEQY
clone size: NA; D gene: TRBD2; V gene: TRBV7-2; CDR3 protein: ASSPLAGRETQY
clone size: NA; D gene: NA; V gene: TRBV5-4; CDR3 protein: ASSPQTGNYGYT